The entry below describes one T cell receptor (beta chain). Its antigen remains undetermined. No much larger clone exists at a distance of one base, and base qualities are not known. Using the deep immunoSEQ assay, TCR CDR3 regions were amplified from genomic DNA by multiplex PCR. For each cell subset, the extracted genomic DNA was distributed evenly across all wells of several immunoSEQ 96-well plates, and each plate served as one replicate. Each replicate PCR for sorted subsets received 150 to 250 ng genomic DNA, equal to tens of thousands of T cell genomes. Purified libraries were measured with a Qubit 3.0 fluorometer, size-checked on a Bioanalyzer 2100, and measured again with the KAPA Library Quantification kit. Each immunoSEQ 96-well plate was sequenced on its own single-read 150-cycle Illumina NextSeq 550 flow cell. Per the source publication's procedure: Because the immunoSEQ output included only junctional sequences and no quality scores, the filtering could not be the same as the filtering used for full-length reads. Sequences were annotated with PyIR, a Python wrapper for IgBLAST v1.9, and V/J genes and CDR3 were assigned using IMGT germline references. Reads were filtered out if the reads had weak V/J assignments (E-value above 1e-6), no CDR3, stop codons, out-of-frame junctions, or ambiguous translated residues. V3J clonotypes were defined as sequences sharing the same inferred V gene, J gene, and CDR3 amino acid sequence. Percentage overlap between repertoires was computed as shared unique clonotypes divided by the size of the smaller repertoire. RTK rarefaction, the Chao1 estimator, and Recon v2.1 estimates of unobserved clonotypes were used to assess repertoire richness. OLGA was used to compute generation probabilities for all TCRbeta clonotypes that the gDNA method yielded from a handful of donors. TCRdb carries this immuneACCESS record with in-frame sequences only. Its versions omit some clonotypes, under half of them owing to an unresolved V gene in the studies checked, with the rest unexplained. D and trimming come from the DNA, and the V and J calls and clone size come from that table. This sample holds roughly 2,500,000 clones; approximately 93% were observed only once. The ten largest clones capture about 0.34% of the sample.

In the germline V gene, CDR1 corresponds to SGHTA and CDR2 to FQGNSA. Ends trimmed: V by 2 bases, J by 4 bases; bases unmatched to a gene: 9. Spanning cysteine to phenylalanine, the CDR3 consists of 17 amino acids. The kept DNA is CDR3 alone, 51 bases in frame from the first base. This record comes from a study of shared clonotypes between healthy human individuals (dated by TCRdb to 2018 to 2021). As for the study more broadly: A couple of women and a few men aged 18 to 49 years were included in the cohort. To estimate repertoire size and how much clonotype sharing occurs between individuals, the study deeply sequenced the blood TCR repertoires of several healthy adults. Per donor, leukapheresis produced somewhere between about 0.9 and 9.5 billion PBMCs. For each donor, three plates each were used for CD4 naive and CD4 memory, two plates were used for CD8 naive, and one plate was used for CD8 memory. Different laboratories and diverse techniques were used to prepare libraries and sequence TCR repertoires, to increase sequencing depth and limit assay-specific biases.

The paper as a whole reports these results and caveats: Rarefaction of sorted-subset datasets indicated incomplete sequencing despite the large sequencing depth. Compared with non-shared clonotypes, the clonotypes found in all four sorted-subset donors had higher generation probabilities. Across a few donors, around 5% of naive CD4, around 3.5% of naive CD8, about 2% of memory CD4, and about 0.4% of memory CD8 clonotypes were shared. Sampling was restricted to blood, and TCR repertoires in tissue are likely to differ from TCR repertoires in blood. Pairwise subsampling led to the expectation that sequencing depth would affect the degree of clonotype sharing among donors. Larger estimated clonotype richness was generally found for naive subsets than for memory subsets. Because the study included only a small number of donors, the genetic and exposure-history diversity represented was limited.

Donors were healthy HIV-negative adults with no recently reported acute infections or vaccinations. Only Caucasian adults living in Nashville, Tennessee, USA were represented among the donors. CD4+ T cells were enriched through magnetic negative selection, after which naive cells were positively selected on CD45RA and the remaining negative fraction served as the memory subset. Blood was obtained by leukapheresis, after which PBMCs were separated by Ficoll-Histopaque density gradient centrifugation and cryopreserved in liquid nitrogen vapor phase. Analytical flow cytometry was used to check the purity and quantity of every magnetically sorted T cell population. Each sorted fraction had its genomic DNA isolated and then quantified by UV absorbance on a Nanodrop 2000c.

Sample: naive CD4+ T cells from PBMCs. The cell subset or site label of this sample denotes: CD45RA+ positively selected. The origin of this receptor is a man aged 18 to 29 in good health. Some clones in this sample may be carry-over from other donors' samples. The rearrangement combines TRBV7-2 with TRBJ2-3; a stretch of 10 junction bases matches TRBD2. The sequenced DNA is TGTGCCAGCAGCTTAATAGCGGGAGGAGTCCCACCAGATACGCAGTATTTT. Translation gives CASSLIAGGVPPDTQYF.